The 24 T cell receptor beta chains below were found in one sample sequenced in a study of preoperative IRX-2 immunotherapy in early breast cancer. Generated by immunoSEQ multiplex PCR, the TCRdb table keeps only in-frame clones and is missing some. This repertoire shows roughly 25,000 clones, 80% to 90% found once; its top ten account for roughly 8.9%. The treatment was: preoperative locoregional IRX-2 cytokine immunotherapy. Here the sequenced sample was tumor tissue, taken after IRX-2 immunotherapy. The receptors here all came from a human donor with breast cancer.

The chain uses TRBV18 and TRBJ2-5; 9 bases line up with TRBD1. V was clipped by 3 bases and J by 5 bases; unmatched bases: 7. The CDR3 sequence is 15 residues long. Germline CDR1 and CDR2: KGHSH and LQKENI. The CDR3 DNA is TGTGCCAGCTCACCGGGACAGGGACCGGGGGAGACCCAGTACTTC. It specifies CASSPGQGPGETQYF.

This rearrangement joins TRBV4-2 to TRBJ1-5; 7 bases are shared with TRBD1. The CDR3 has 12 amino acids. The junction had 0 bases not matched to a gene; V was cut back by 1 base and J by 9 bases. The V gene's germline CDR1 is LGHNA and CDR2 YNFKEQ. As DNA, the CDR3 is TGTGCCAGCAGCCAAGGGGACAGGCCCCAGCATTTT. It codes for CASSQGDRPQHF.

CDR3 bases: TGTGCTAGTGGTTCGGGGGTGTCAGATACGCAGTATTTT. Its translation is CASGSGVSDTQYF. The V gene is TRBV12-5, the J gene TRBJ2-3; D might be TRBD2 (6 bases). The CDR3 sequence is 13 residues long. V was clipped by 4 bases and J by 4 bases, with 9 bases between them. Looked up from germline, CDR1 is LGHNT and CDR2 is FRNRAP.

The rearrangement joins TRBV30 to TRBJ2-5, with D unclear. V was clipped by 0 bases and J by 4 bases, with 3 bases between them. CDR1 is GTSNPN, CDR2 SVGIG, per germline (reference sequence). The CDR3 length is 11 residues. This CDR3 reads CAWSVPETQYF. The CDR3, as DNA: TGTGCCTGGAGTGTACCAGAGACCCAGTACTTC.

The V gene is TRBV7-9, the J gene TRBJ2-4; TRBD1 is a possible D gene (5 bases). CDR1 is SEHNR, CDR2 FQNEAQ, per germline (reference sequence). The ends were cut back, 3 bases at V and 6 bases at J, with 9 bases in the middle. The CDR3 runs to 13 residues. The CDR3 region has the DNA TGTGCCAGCAGCTTGGCAGGGATAAACATTCAGTACTTC. Its translation is CASSLAGINIQYF.

A single count supports this clone. The chain couples TRBV27 to TRBJ1-4; D is unresolved. The V and J ends lost 10 bases and 8 bases respectively, with 8 bases between them. Germline CDR1 and CDR2: MNHEY and SMNVEV (reference sequence). CDR3 length: 10 residues. The CDR3: CATPGEKLFF. The CDR3 region has the DNA TGTGCCACCCCTGGGGAAAAACTGTTTTTT.

This chain joins TRBV28 and TRBJ2-4; TRBD2 matches 7 bases. Looked up from germline, CDR1 is MDHEN and CDR2 is SYDVKM. This CDR3 has 15 amino acids. V was clipped by 1 base and J by 4 bases; unmatched bases: 4. CDR3 sequence: CASSLLASGKNIQYF. The DNA for the CDR3 is TGTGCCAGCAGTTTATTGGCTAGCGGTAAAAACATTCAGTACTTC.

Here the CDR3 reads CASRKIAGSTYEQYF. Here the CDR3 DNA reads TGTGCCAGCAGGAAAATAGCGGGGAGTACCTACGAGCAGTACTTC. The chain recombines TRBV6-6 with TRBJ2-7, with TRBD2 matching over 8 bases. The V segment lost 6 bases and the J segment 2 bases; nucleotides outside the gene matches: 9. Per germline, CDR1 MNHNY and CDR2 SVGAGI (reference sequence). CDR3 length: 15 amino acids.

This chain connects TRBV6-1 to TRBJ2-4, with TRBD1 matching 8 bases. Germline loops: CDR1 MNHNS, CDR2 SASEGT. The CDR3 is 14 amino acids. The trim removed 8 bases at V and 4 bases at J, leaving 7 bases unmatched. Here the CDR3 DNA reads TGTGCCAGCCAAAGAGGACAGGGTAAAAACATTCAGTACTTC. This translates into CASQRGQGKNIQYF.

V usage is TRBV27 and J usage is TRBJ2-1; 10 bases match TRBD2. V gave up 5 bases and J gave up 4 bases; unmatched junction bases: 14. The CDR3 is 18 residues long. Per the germline V gene, CDR1 is MNHEY and CDR2 is SMNVEV (reference sequence). In nucleotides, the CDR3 is TGTGCCAGCAGTCTCCATTTCGTAGCGGGGGGCTCTTACAATGAGCAGTTCTTC. The encoded protein is CASSLHFVAGGSYNEQFF.

The V gene is TRBV7-6, the J gene TRBJ2-2; TRBD2 is a possible D gene (5 bases). CDR3 size: 12 residues. Germline V gene sequence: CDR1 SGHVS, CDR2 FNYEAQ. V was cut by 5 bases and J by 8 bases, with 9 bases left in between. The CDR3: CASSPPGGELFF. The CDR3 DNA follows: TGTGCCAGCAGCCCCCCGGGGGGGGAGCTGTTTTTT.

The chain recombines TRBV7-8 with TRBJ2-1, with D possibly called TRBD1 or TRBD2 (5 bases each). The CDR3 runs 15 residues. Germline V CDR1 and CDR2: SGHVS, FQNEAQ. Trimming removed 4 bases from V and 1 base from J, with 11 bases in between. The CDR3 nucleotides are TGTGCCAGCAGCTCCGGGGCCCTTTCCTACAATGAGCAGTTCTTC. Protein sequence: CASSSGALSYNEQFF.

This clone appeared once. This sequence joins TRBV5-5 and TRBJ2-7; perhaps TRBD2 as D (5 bases). The germline CDR1 and CDR2 sequences are SGHKS and YYEKEE (reference sequence). Trimming pared 3 bases from V and 2 bases from J, leaving 12 bases between. This CDR3 has 14 residues. CDR3 region: CASSWRTGAYEQYF. CDR3 coding DNA: TGTGCCAGCAGCTGGCGGACTGGGGCCTACGAGCAGTACTTC.

The chain recombines TRBV10-2 with TRBJ1-3, with no clear D. Germline assignment: CDR1 WSHSY and CDR2 SAAADI. The CDR3 has 13 residues. Trimming left V 3 bases short and J 2 bases short, with 5 bases between. The CDR3 region has the DNA TGCGCCAGCAGTGAATGGACTGGAAACACCATATATTTT. Translated, it gives CASSEWTGNTIYF.

The sample holds a few counts of this clone. The V gene is TRBV9, the J gene TRBJ1-1, with TRBD1 as a possible D gene (6 bases). Germline loops: CDR1 SGDLS, CDR2 YYNGEE. CDR3 length: 17 amino acids. With 0 bases removed from V and 0 bases from J, the gap between germline ends came to 15 bases. DNA of the CDR3: TGTGCCAGCAGCGTAGATGTCGGGGGGCGTTTGAACACTGAAGCTTTCTTT. This gives the protein CASSVDVGGRLNTEAFF.

This chain joins TRBV11-2 and TRBJ2-7, with D possibly being TRBD2 (6 bases). This CDR3 is 13 amino acids long. Trimming shortened V by 1 base and J by 6 bases, and 10 bases separated the two germline ends. The V gene's germline CDR1 is SGHAT and CDR2 FQNNGV. CDR3 nucleotides: TGTGCCAGCAGCTTAGCACGGGGAGGCGAGCAGTACTTC. The encoded protein is CASSLARGGEQYF.

CDR3 bases: TGCGCCAGCAGTGAGTCGACTCTGGCCGGGGAGCTGTTTTTT. Translating gives CASSESTLAGELFF. The rearrangement uses TRBV10-2 and TRBJ2-2; D gene ambiguous. The V end was cut by 0 bases, the J end by 6 bases, with 8 bases between. This CDR3 is built from 14 residues. CDR1 WSHSY and CDR2 SAAADI come from the germline V gene.

The rearrangement uses TRBV6-5 and TRBJ2-2; 10 bases are a match to TRBD2. In germline, CDR1 is MNHEY, CDR2 SVGAGI. CDR3 length: 15 amino acids. The trim removed 6 bases at V and 7 bases at J, leaving 8 bases unmatched. The CDR3 coding sequence is TGTGCCAGCAGCAAGCGGGGGGGCCTGAGCGGGGAGCTGTTTTTT. As protein: CASSKRGGLSGELFF.

J is TRBJ2-2 and V is TRBV19; D may correspond to TRBD1 or TRBD2 (7 bases each). The germline gives CDR1 LNHDA, CDR2 SQIVND (reference sequence). The CDR3 extends over 15 amino acids. Trimming cost V 3 bases and J 8 bases, with 16 bases left between them. The CDR3 region has the DNA TGTGCCAGTAGTATCCAGGGGGGGCGTTCTGGGGAGCTGTTTTTT. As protein: CASSIQGGRSGELFF.

The gene calls are TRBV4-1 and TRBJ1-4; D remains ambiguous. The CDR3 extends over 15 amino acids. V gave up 0 bases and J gave up 5 bases, with 10 bases separating them. Germline V CDR1 and CDR2: MGHRA, YSYEKL. In DNA, the CDR3 is TGCGCCAGCAGCCAAGAATGGCCAGTGAATGAAAAACTGTTTTTT. Translated: CASSQEWPVNEKLFF.

Written as DNA, the CDR3 is TGCAGCGTTGCGAGACAGGCCAACGTCCTGACTTTC. Protein: CSVARQANVLTF. The rearrangement uses TRBV29-1 and TRBJ2-6; D uncertain. The germline V gene encodes CDR1 SQVTM and CDR2 ANQGSEA. The CDR3 consists of 12 residues. Trimming left V 4 bases short and J 6 bases short, with 7 bases between. Combining the CDR3 with reference TRBV29-1 and TRBJ2-6 gives the whole variable domain SAVISQKPSRDICQRGTSLTIQCQVDSQVTMMFWYRQQPGQSLTLIATANQGSEATYESGFVIDKFPISRPNLTFSTLTVSNMSPEDSSIYLCSVARQANVLTFGAGSRLTVL.

In the case of this clone: The junction and the germline gene differ at one end; a read error may be behind it. J is TRBJ2-2 and V is TRBV11-3; D gene unclear. Per the germline V gene, CDR1 is SGHNT and CDR2 is YENEEA. The CDR3 is 16 amino acids. The CDR3 loop reads CASSLDRQLNTEELFF. The CDR3 DNA follows: TGTGCCAGCAGCTTAGATCGCCAGTTGAACACCGAGGAGCTGTTTTTT.

This clone was seen only a few times. This chain links TRBV5-4 with TRBJ2-2; D might be TRBD1 (5 bases). Trimming stripped 0 bases from V and 0 bases from J, with 9 bases between. The CDR3 length is 16 residues. Germline assignment: CDR1 SGHNT and CDR2 YYREEE (reference sequence). The CDR3 coding sequence is TGTGCCAGCAGCTTGGGAGACAGCGCGAACACCGGGGAGCTGTTTTTT. This encodes CASSLGDSANTGELFF.

The chain recombines TRBV6-6 with TRBJ2-1; D unresolved. Germline-derived CDR1 and CDR2 are MNHNY and SVGAGI (reference sequence). The CDR3 spans 12 residues. Trimming took off 10 bases at V and 9 bases at J, with 16 bases between the two ends. CDR3 amino acids: CATRRENLEQFF. The DNA for the CDR3 is TGTGCCACCCGTCGAGAGAACCTTGAGCAGTTCTTC.